The 8 T cell receptor beta chains given below trace back to one sample, sequenced in a study of T cell responses to AZD1222 COVID-19 vaccine. The assay was immunoSEQ multiplex PCR, and TCRdb's table has in-frame clones only and misses some. The table has around 85,000 clones, about 90% seen once; the top ten hold 1.2% to 1.5%. The source was peripheral blood, collected 28 days after the second AZD1222 dose. Source of these receptors: an adult who received the AZD1222 COVID-19 vaccine.

The chain couples TRBV28 to TRBJ1-1, with 8 nucleotides matching TRBD1. This CDR3 is 15 amino acids long. The V and J ends lost 8 bases and 5 bases, in that order; junction bases with no gene match: 13. Germline lookup yields CDR1 MDHEN and CDR2 SYDVKM. CDR3 region: CASSLVGQGMTEAFF. CDR3 sequence (DNA): TGTGCCAGCTCTCTCGTAGGACAGGGTATGACTGAAGCTTTCTTT. Filled out from reference TRBV28 and TRBJ1-1, the complete variable domain reads DVKVTQSSRYLVKRTGEKVFLECVQDMDHENMFWYRQDPGLGLRLIYFSYDVKMKEKGDIPEGYSVSREKKERFSLILESASTNQTSMYLCASSLVGQGMTEAFFGQGTRLTVV.

V and J are TRBV7-8 and TRBJ1-5, with 9 bases matching TRBD1. The CDR3 totals 17 residues. The germline V gene has CDR1 SGHVS and CDR2 FQNEAQ. The V and J ends lost 5 bases and 6 bases, in that order; junction bases with no gene match: 14. CDR3 coding DNA: TGTGCCAGCAGCCGAACAGCCCGGACAGGGGAAGGTCAGCCCCAGCATTTT. The encoded protein is CASSRTARTGEGQPQHF. The full variable domain, with the rest looked up from reference TRBV7-8 and TRBJ1-5, is GAGVSQSPRYKVAKRGQDVALRCDPISGHVSLFWYQQALGQGPEFLTYFQNEAQLDKSGLPSDRFFAERPEGSVSTLKIQRTQQEDSAVYLCASSRTARTGEGQPQHFGDGTRLSIL.

This chain links TRBV2 with TRBJ2-7; TRBD1 agrees at 10 bases. Germline V gene sequence: CDR1 SNHLY, CDR2 FYNNEI. Trimming cost V 10 bases and J 1 base; bases outside gene matches: 7. CDR3 size: 14 residues. CDR3 coding DNA: TGTGCCACCCAGGGACAGGGGACTTCCTACGAGCAGTACTTC. Translation gives CATQGQGTSYEQYF.

This chain uses TRBV5-4 with TRBJ2-7, with D possibly being TRBD1 (5 bases). The germline gives CDR1 SGHNT, CDR2 YYREEE (reference sequence). CDR3 length equals 13 residues. Trimming pared 4 bases from V and 1 base from J, leaving 9 bases between. CDR3 amino acids: CASSMTESYEQYF. The CDR3 DNA follows: TGTGCCAGCAGCATGACAGAATCCTACGAGCAGTACTTC. The variable domain in full, with the rest retrieved from reference TRBV5-4 and TRBJ2-7, is ETGVTQSPTHLIKTRGQQVTLRCSSQSGHNTVSWYQQALGQGPQFIFQYYREEENGRGNFPPRFSGLQFPNYSSELNVNALELDDSALYLCASSMTESYEQYFGPGTRLTVT.

The gene calls are TRBV3-1 (or the pseudogene TRBV3-2) and TRBJ2-3; 12 positions match TRBD1. Looked up from germline, CDR1 is LGHDT and CDR2 is YNNKEL (reference sequence). The junction had 3 bases not matched to a gene; V was cut back by 0 bases and J by 8 bases. This CDR3 comprises 15 residues. The CDR3 DNA reads as TGTGCCAGCAGCCAAGAGGGGACAGGGGGCGGTACGCAGTATTTT. Translation gives CASSQEGTGGGTQYF.

The chain recombines TRBV28 with TRBJ1-2; D is undetermined. Trimming stripped 2 bases from V and 0 bases from J, with 10 bases between. Germline loops: CDR1 MDHEN, CDR2 SYDVKM. The length of the CDR3 is 15 residues. CDR3 loop: CASSLVSQPNYGYTF. For the CDR3, the DNA is TGTGCCAGCAGTTTAGTGTCACAGCCTAACTATGGCTACACCTTC.

The V and J genes are TRBV4-1 and TRBJ2-2; 8 bases line up with TRBD1. CDR1 and CDR2 from the germline V gene are MGHRA and YSYEKL. With V trimmed by 1 base and J by 1 base, 5 bases remained unmatched. The CDR3 is 17 residues long. CDR3 sequence (DNA): TGCGCCAGCAGCCAAGGTTCTGGGACAGGGAACACCGGGGAGCTGTTTTTT. It encodes CASSQGSGTGNTGELFF.

This sequence joins TRBV7-3 and TRBJ2-2, with 9 bases matching TRBD2. The length of the CDR3 is 14 residues. Losses at the gene ends were 4 bases for V and 6 bases for J; bases not matched to a gene: 3. Germline CDR1 SGHTA, CDR2 FQGTGA. The DNA of the CDR3 is TGTGCCAGCAGCTCCCGCGGGGGGGCCGGGGAGCTGTTTTTT. Its translation is CASSSRGGAGELFF. Complete variable domain (other parts from reference TRBV7-3 and TRBJ2-2): GAGVSQTPSNKVTEKGKYVELRCDPISGHTALYWYRQSLGQGPEFLIYFQGTGAADDSGLPNDRFFAVRPEGSVSTLKIQRTERGDSAVYLCASSSRGGAGELFFGEGSRLTVL.